The table lists the clone carrying this TCR beta chain with a few counts. Its antigen remains unknown. The sample comes from a study of beta chain features in type 1 diabetes. General observations from the study: People with Type 1 diabetes carried modestly yet significantly shorter TCRB CDR3s in all four CD4+ subsets.

Reverse transcription of all isolated RNA meant that expressed TCRB transcripts were sequenced. Measured with immunoSEQ multiplex PCR; TCRdb has only the in-frame clones, and not every one. The repertoire consists of 150,000 to 200,000 clones, with about 9% occurring once and the leading ten covering about 0.75%. This CDR3 contains 14 residues. Germline CDR1 LGHNA, CDR2 YNFKEQ. Trimming cost V 0 bases and J 2 bases, with 7 bases left between them. The chain employs TRBV4-2 and TRBJ1-2; a possible D gene is TRBD1 (6 bases). The sequence was collected from a woman between 25 and 40 years old with type 1 diabetes. Sequencing used central memory CD4+ T cells from blood. The CDR3 DNA follows: TGTGCCAGCAGCCAAGACCAGGGGAACTATGGCTACACCTTC. Its protein product is CASSQDQGNYGYTF.